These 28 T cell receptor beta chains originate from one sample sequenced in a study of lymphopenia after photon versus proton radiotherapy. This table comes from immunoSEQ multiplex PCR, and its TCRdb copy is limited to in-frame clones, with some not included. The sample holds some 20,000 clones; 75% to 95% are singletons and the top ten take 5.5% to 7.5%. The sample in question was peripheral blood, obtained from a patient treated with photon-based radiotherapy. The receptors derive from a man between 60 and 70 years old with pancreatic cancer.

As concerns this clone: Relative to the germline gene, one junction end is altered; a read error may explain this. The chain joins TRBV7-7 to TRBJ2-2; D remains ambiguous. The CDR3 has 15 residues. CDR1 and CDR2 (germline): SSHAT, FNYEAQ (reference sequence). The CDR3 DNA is TGTGCTAGCAGCTTAGCTGGCGGGAACACCGGGGAGCTGTTTTTT. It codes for CASSLAGGNTGELFF. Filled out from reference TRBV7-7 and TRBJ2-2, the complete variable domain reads GAGVSQSPRYKVTKRGQDVTLRCDPISSHATLYWYQQALGQGPEFLTYFNYEAQPDKSGLPSDRFSAERPEGSISTLTIQRTEQRDSAMYRCASSLAGGNTGELFFGEGSRLTVL.

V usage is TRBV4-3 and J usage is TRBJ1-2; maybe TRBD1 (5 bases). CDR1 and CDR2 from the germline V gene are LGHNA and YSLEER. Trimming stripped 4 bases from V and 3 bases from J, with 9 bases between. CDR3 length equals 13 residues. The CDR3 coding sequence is TGCGCCAGCAGCCTCGACAGTTACTATGGCTACACCTTC. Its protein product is CASSLDSYYGYTF.

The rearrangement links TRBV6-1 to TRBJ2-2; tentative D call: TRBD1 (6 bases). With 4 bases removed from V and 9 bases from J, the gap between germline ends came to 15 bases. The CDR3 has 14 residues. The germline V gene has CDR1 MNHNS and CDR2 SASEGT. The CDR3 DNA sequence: TGTGCCAGCAGTGCAATTCGACAGGCCTGGGAGCTGTTTTTT. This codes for CASSAIRQAWELFF.

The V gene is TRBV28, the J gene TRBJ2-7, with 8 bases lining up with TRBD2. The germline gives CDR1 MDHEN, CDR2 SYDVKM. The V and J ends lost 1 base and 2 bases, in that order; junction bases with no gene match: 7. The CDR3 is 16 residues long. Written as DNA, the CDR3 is TGTGCCAGCAGTTTATATAGTGCGGGGGGCACCTACGAGCAGTACTTC. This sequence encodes CASSLYSAGGTYEQYF.

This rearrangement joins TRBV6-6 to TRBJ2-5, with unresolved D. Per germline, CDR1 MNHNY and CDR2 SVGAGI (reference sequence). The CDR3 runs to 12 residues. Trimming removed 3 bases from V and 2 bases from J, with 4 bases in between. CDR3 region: CASSYGQETQYF. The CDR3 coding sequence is TGTGCCAGCAGTTATGGGCAAGAGACCCAGTACTTC.

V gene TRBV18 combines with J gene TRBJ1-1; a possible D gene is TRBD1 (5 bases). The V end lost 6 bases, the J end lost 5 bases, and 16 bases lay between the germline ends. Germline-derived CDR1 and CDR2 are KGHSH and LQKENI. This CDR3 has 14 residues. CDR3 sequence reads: CASSSRGERTEAFF. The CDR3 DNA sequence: TGTGCCAGCTCGAGCAGAGGGGAAAGGACTGAAGCTTTCTTT.

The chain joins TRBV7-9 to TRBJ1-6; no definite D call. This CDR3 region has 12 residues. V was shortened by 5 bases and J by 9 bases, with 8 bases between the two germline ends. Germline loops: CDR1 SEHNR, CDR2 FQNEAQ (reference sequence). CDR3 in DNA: TGTGCCAGCAGCCGGCCCTTTTCACCCCTCCACTTT. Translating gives CASSRPFSPLHF.

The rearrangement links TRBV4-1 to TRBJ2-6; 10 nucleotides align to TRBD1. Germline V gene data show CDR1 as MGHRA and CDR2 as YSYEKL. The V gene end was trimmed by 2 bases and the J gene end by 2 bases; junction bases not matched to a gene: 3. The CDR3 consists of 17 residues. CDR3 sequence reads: CASSQTGTGAGANVLTF. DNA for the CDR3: TGCGCCAGCAGCCAAACCGGGACAGGGGCTGGGGCCAACGTCCTGACTTTC.

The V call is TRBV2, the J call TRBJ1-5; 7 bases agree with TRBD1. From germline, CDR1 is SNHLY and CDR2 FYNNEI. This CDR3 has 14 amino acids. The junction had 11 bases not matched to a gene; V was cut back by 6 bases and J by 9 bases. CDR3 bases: TGTGCCAGCAGGCCCACCGGGACAGTGTGGCCCCAGCATTTT. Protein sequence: CASRPTGTVWPQHF.

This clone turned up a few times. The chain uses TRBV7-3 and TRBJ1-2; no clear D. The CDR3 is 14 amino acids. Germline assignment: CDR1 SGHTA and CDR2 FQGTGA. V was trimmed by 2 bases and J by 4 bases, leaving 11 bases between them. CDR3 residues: CASSLDKAGYGYTF. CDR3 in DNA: TGTGCCAGCAGCTTAGACAAAGCAGGCTATGGCTACACCTTC.

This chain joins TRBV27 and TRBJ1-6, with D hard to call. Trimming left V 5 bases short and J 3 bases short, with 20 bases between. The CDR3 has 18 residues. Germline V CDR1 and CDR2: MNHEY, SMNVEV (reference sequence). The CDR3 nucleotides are TGTGCCAGCAGTACTGATCGACGCTCTCCTTTCTATAATTCACCCCTCCACTTT. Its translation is CASSTDRRSPFYNSPLHF.

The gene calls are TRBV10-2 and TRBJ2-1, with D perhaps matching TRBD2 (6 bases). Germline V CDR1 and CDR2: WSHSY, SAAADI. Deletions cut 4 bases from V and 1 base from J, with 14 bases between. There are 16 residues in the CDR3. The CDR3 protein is CASSGEGTSSYNEQFF. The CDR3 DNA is TGCGCCAGCAGTGGAGAGGGGACTTCTTCCTACAATGAGCAGTTCTTC.

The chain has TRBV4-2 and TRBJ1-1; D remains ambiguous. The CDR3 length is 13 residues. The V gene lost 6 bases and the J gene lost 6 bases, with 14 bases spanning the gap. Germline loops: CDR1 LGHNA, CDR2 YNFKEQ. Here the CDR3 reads CASRDPGGAEAFF. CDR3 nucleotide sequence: TGTGCCAGCAGAGACCCCGGCGGGGCTGAAGCTTTCTTT.

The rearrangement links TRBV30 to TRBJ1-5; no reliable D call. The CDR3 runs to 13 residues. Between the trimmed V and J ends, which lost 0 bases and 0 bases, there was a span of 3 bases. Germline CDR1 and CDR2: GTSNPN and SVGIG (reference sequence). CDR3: CAWSVGSNQPQHF. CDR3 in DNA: TGTGCCTGGAGTGTAGGTAGCAATCAGCCCCAGCATTTT.

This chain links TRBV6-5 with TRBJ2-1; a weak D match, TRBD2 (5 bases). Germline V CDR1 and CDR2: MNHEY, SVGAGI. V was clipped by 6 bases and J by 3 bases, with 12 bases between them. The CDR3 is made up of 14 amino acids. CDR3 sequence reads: CASRGSNRYNEQFF. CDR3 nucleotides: TGTGCCAGCAGAGGGAGTAATCGCTACAATGAGCAGTTCTTC.

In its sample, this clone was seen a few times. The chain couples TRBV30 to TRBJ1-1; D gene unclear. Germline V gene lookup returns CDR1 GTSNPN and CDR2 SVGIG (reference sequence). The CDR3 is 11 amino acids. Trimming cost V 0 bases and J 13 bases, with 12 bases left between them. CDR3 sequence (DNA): TGTGCCTGGAGTGTACCGGGAGGGAGTTTCTTT. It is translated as CAWSVPGGSFF.

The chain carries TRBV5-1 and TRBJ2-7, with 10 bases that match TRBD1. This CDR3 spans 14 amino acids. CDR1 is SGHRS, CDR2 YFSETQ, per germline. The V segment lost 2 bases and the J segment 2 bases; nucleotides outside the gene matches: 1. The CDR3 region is CASSLGQGAYEQYF. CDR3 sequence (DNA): TGCGCCAGCAGCTTAGGACAGGGGGCCTACGAGCAGTACTTC. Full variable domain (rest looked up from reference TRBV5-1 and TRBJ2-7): KAGVTQTPRYLIKTRGQQVTLSCSPISGHRSVSWYQQTPGQGLQFLFEYFSETQRNKGNFPGRFSGRQFSNSRSEMNVSTLELGDSALYLCASSLGQGAYEQYFGPGTRLTVT.

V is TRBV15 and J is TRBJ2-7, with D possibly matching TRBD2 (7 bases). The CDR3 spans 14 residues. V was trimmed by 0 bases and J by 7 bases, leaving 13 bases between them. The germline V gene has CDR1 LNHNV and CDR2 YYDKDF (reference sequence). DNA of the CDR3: TGTGCCACCAGCAGAGATAGGGGGGGCAGGGAGCAGTACTTC. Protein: CATSRDRGGREQYF.

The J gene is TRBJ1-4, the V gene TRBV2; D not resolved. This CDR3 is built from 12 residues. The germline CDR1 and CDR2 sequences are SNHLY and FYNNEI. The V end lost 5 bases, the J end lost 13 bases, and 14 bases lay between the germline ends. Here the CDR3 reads CASSSSFDGLFF. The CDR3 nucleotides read TGTGCCAGCAGTTCCTCCTTCGATGGACTGTTTTTT.

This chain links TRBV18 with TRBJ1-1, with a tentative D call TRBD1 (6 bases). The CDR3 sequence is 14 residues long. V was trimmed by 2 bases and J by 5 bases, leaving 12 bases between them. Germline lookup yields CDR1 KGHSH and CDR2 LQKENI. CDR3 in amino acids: CASSPRGIETEAFF. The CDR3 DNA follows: TGTGCCAGCTCACCAAGGGGGATTGAGACTGAAGCTTTCTTT.

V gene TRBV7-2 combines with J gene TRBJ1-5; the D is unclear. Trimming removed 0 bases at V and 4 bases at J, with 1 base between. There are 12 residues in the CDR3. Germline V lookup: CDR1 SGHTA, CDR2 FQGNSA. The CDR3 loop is CASSLANQPQHF. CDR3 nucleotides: TGTGCCAGCAGCTTAGCAAATCAGCCCCAGCATTTT.

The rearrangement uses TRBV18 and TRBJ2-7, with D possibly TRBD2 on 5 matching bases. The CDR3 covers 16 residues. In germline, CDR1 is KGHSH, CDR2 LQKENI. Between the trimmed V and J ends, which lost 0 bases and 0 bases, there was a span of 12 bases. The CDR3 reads CASSPPLAASSYEQYF. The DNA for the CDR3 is TGTGCCAGCTCACCACCTCTAGCCGCAAGCTCCTACGAGCAGTACTTC.

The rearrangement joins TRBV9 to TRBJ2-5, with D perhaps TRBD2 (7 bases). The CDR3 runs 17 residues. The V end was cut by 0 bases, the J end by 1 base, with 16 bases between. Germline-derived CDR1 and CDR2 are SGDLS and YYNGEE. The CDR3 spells CASSVGSLRGAQETQYF. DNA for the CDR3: TGTGCCAGCAGCGTAGGGAGTCTCCGGGGGGCCCAAGAGACCCAGTACTTC. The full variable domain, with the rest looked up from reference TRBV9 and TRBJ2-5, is DSGVTQTPKHLITATGQRVTLRCSPRSGDLSVYWYQQSLDQGLQFLIQYYNGEERAKGNILERFSAQQFPDLHSELNLSSLELGDSALYFCASSVGSLRGAQETQYFGPGTRLLVL.

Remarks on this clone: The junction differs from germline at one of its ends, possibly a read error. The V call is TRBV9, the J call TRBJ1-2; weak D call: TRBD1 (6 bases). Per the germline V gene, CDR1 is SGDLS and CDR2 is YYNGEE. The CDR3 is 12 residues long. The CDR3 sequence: CASSGTGYGHTF. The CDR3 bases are TGTGCCAGCAGCGGAACAGGGTATGGCCACACCTTC.

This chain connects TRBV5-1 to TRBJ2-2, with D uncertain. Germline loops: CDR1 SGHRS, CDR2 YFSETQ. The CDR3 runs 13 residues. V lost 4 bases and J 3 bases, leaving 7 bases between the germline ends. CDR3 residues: CASSQDYTGELFF. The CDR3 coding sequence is TGCGCCAGCAGCCAGGATTACACCGGGGAGCTGTTTTTT.

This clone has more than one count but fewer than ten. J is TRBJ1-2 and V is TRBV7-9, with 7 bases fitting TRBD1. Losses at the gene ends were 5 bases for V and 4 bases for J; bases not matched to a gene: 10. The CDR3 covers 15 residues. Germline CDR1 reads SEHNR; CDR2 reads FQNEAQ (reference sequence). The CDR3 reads CASSRGDREVYGYTF. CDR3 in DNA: TGTGCCAGCAGCCGAGGCGACAGGGAAGTCTATGGCTACACCTTC.

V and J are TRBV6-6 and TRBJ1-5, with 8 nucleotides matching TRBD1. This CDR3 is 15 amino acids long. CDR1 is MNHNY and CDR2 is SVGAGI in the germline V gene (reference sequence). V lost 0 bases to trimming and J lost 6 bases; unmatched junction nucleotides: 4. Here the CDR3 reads CASSYSGQVVQPQHF. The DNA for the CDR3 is TGTGCCAGCAGTTACTCGGGACAGGTAGTTCAGCCCCAGCATTTT.

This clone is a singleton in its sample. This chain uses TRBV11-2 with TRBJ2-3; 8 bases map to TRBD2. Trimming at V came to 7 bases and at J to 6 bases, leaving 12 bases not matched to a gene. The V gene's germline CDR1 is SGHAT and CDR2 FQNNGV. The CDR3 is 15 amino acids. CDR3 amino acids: CASTRRAGVQDTQYF. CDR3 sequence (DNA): TGTGCCAGCACCCGTCGAGCGGGGGTCCAGGATACGCAGTATTTT.